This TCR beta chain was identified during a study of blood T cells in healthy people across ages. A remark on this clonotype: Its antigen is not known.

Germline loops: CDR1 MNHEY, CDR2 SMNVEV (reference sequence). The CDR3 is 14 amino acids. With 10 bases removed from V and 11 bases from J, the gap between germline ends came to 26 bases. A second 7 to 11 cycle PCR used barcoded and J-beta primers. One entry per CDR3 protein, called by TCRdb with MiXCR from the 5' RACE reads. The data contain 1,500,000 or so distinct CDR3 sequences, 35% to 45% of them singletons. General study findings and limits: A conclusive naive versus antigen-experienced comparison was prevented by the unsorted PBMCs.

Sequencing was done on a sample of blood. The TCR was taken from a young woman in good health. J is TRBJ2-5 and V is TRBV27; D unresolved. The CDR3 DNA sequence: TGTGCCACACAGCCCATCGAATCTCGAGCAGTGCAGTACTTC. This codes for CATQPIESRAVQYF.